This passage covers 9 T cell receptor beta chains from one sample sequenced in a study of lymphopenia after photon versus proton radiotherapy. Libraries were prepared by immunoSEQ multiplex PCR; TCRdb keeps only in-frame clonotypes and omits some of them. The sample records under 75,000 clones, approximately 90% being singletons. The sample consisted of peripheral blood, taken from a patient treated with photon-based radiotherapy. The source is a woman in her 40s with cholangiocarcinoma.

The chain links TRBV7-2 to TRBJ1-1; no definite D call. The CDR3 has 14 residues. CDR1 is SGHTA and CDR2 is FQGNSA in the germline V gene. The ends were cut back, 2 bases at V and 5 bases at J, with 12 bases in the middle. Written as DNA, the CDR3 is TGTGCCAGCAGCTTACCTAGGCGGGGTACTGAAGCTTTCTTT. Its translation is CASSLPRRGTEAFF.

V usage is TRBV5-6 and J usage is TRBJ2-5; D possibly corresponds to TRBD1 (6 bases). Germline loops: CDR1 SGHDT, CDR2 YYEEEE. V shed 0 bases and J shed 5 bases, with 20 bases lying between them. This CDR3 contains 17 residues. The CDR3 DNA follows: TGTGCCAGCAGCTTGGCCCTCAGGGGTCAGAAGGGCGAGACCCAGTACTTC. It specifies CASSLALRGQKGETQYF.

The rearrangement links TRBV28 to TRBJ2-1, with TRBD1 matching 9 bases. The CDR3 totals 15 residues. Germline CDR1 MDHEN, CDR2 SYDVKM. Unmatched junction bases numbered 6, after V lost 1 base and J lost 8 bases. The CDR3 spells CASSLYRGRLDEQFF. The CDR3 DNA follows: TGTGCCAGCAGTTTATACAGGGGGCGTCTCGATGAGCAGTTCTTC.

The chain joins TRBV13 to TRBJ2-5, with unresolved D. The V end was cut by 6 bases, the J end by 5 bases, with 10 bases between. From germline, CDR1 is PRHDT and CDR2 FYEKMQ (reference sequence). CDR3 length: 12 residues. Here the CDR3 DNA reads TGTGCCAGCAGAAGCAGTCGGGAGACCCAGTACTTC. This sequence encodes CASRSSRETQYF.

This sequence joins TRBV7-3 and TRBJ2-7, with 8 bases that match TRBD2. With 5 bases clipped from V and 3 bases from J, the junction kept 6 bases outside the gene matches. CDR1 and CDR2 (germline): SGHTA, FQGTGA. The CDR3 spans 14 residues. The CDR3 bases are TGTGCCAGCAGCCCTTCGGGAGGGGGCTACGAGCAGTACTTC. Translated, it gives CASSPSGGGYEQYF.

J is TRBJ1-2 and V is TRBV14; D is uncertain. This CDR3 is built from 13 residues. Germline V gene lookup returns CDR1 SGHDN and CDR2 FVKESK. V shed 1 base and J shed 8 bases, with 11 bases lying between them. Written as DNA, the CDR3 is TGTGCCAGCAGCCAAGGATGGGGAGGCGGCTACACCTTC. Translation: CASSQGWGGGYTF.

In this sample, this clone turned up once. The chain joins TRBV28 to TRBJ1-5; D not certain. This CDR3 spans 12 amino acids. Germline V lookup: CDR1 MDHEN, CDR2 SYDVKM. With 8 bases removed from V and 7 bases from J, the gap between germline ends came to 12 bases. The CDR3 here is CASCYPGQPQHF. The CDR3 bases are TGTGCCAGCTGCTACCCGGGGCAGCCCCAGCATTTT. Full variable domain (missing parts from reference TRBV28 and TRBJ1-5): DVKVTQSSRYLVKRTGEKVFLECVQDMDHENMFWYRQDPGLGLRLIYFSYDVKMKEKGDIPEGYSVSREKKERFSLILESASTNQTSMYLCASCYPGQPQHFGDGTRLSIL.

The rearrangement uses TRBV2 and TRBJ2-1; 8 bases match TRBD1. The CDR3 covers 16 residues. Germline V gene data show CDR1 as SNHLY and CDR2 as FYNNEI. V lost 6 bases to trimming and J lost 5 bases; unmatched junction nucleotides: 12. The CDR3 region is CASRVNSDRVNNEQFF. As DNA, the CDR3 is TGTGCCAGCAGGGTAAACTCGGACAGGGTAAACAATGAGCAGTTCTTC.

This chain connects TRBV30 to TRBJ2-7, with D unresolved. Per germline, CDR1 GTSNPN and CDR2 SVGIG (reference sequence). The V and J ends lost 5 bases and 4 bases respectively, with 9 bases between them. The CDR3 extends over 11 amino acids. The CDR3 sequence: CAWSTNYEQYF. DNA for the CDR3: TGTGCCTGGTCCACAAATTACGAGCAGTACTTC.